This T cell receptor beta chain is from a study of identifying expanded T cells in peripheral blood. General study points: Differentially abundant clones: around 1.1 between replicates, just under 17 at 2 to 3 weeks, roughly 18 at four.

The table came from immunoSEQ multiplex PCR; TCRdb's copy has only in-frame clones and leaves some out. This sample carries approximately 120,000 clones, around 90% of them seen once, and the ten largest clones take 7.5% to 9.5%. Comment on this clone: Its matching antigen is unknown.

V trimming: 6 bases; J trimming: 4 bases; junction bases outside the gene matches: 6. Germline CDR1 LNHDA, CDR2 SQIVND (reference sequence). The CDR3 runs to 14 residues. Specimen: blood. This clonotype was obtained from a person aged 18 to 75 in good health. This sequence joins TRBV19 and TRBJ2-5; TRBD1 agrees at 9 bases. The CDR3 protein is CASRRTGEGETQYF. The CDR3 region has the DNA TGTGCCAGTAGACGGACAGGGGAAGGAGAGACCCAGTACTTC.